These 12 T cell receptor beta chains were all obtained from the same sample, sequenced in a study of CD8+ T cells in alopecia areata (dated by TCRdb to 2017 to 2018). The library was prepared using the immunoSEQ multiplex PCR assay. RNA was extracted from all samples and reverse transcribed into cDNA as template for TCR sequencing. TCRdb carries this immuneACCESS record with in-frame sequences only. Its versions omit some clonotypes, under half of them owing to an unresolved V gene in the studies checked, with the rest unexplained. The table for this sample lists hundreds of thousands of clones; approximately 60% of them were counted only once. The leading ten clones occupy about 0.88% of the sample. The sample's treatment or condition label, in plain terms: oral pan-JAK inhibitor, 5-10 mg twice daily. The specimen was CD4+ T cells sorted from blood, collected around week 53, from a patient treated with tofacitinib. These receptors were collected from a human donor with alopecia areata.

This clone was recorded only once. V and J are TRBV29-1 and TRBJ2-4; 13 bases agree with TRBD2. V was clipped by 7 bases and J by 13 bases; unmatched bases: 4. This CDR3 has 11 residues. Germline-derived CDR1 and CDR2 are SQVTM and ANQGSEA. CDR3: CSAGLAGRQYF. The CDR3 nucleotides read TGCAGCGCGGGACTAGCGGGGAGACAGTACTTC.

The rearrangement joins TRBV27 to TRBJ2-3; D unclear. The CDR3 spans 13 residues. CDR1 and CDR2 (germline): MNHEY, SMNVEV (reference sequence). Trimming removed 4 bases from V and 2 bases from J, with 7 bases in between. In nucleotides, the CDR3 is TGTGCCAGCAGTTCCTACTACACAGATACGCAGTATTTT. Its translation is CASSSYYTDTQYF.

The chain joins TRBV18 to TRBJ1-5; the D gene is possibly TRBD1 (6 bases). V lost 5 bases and J 7 bases, leaving 12 bases between the germline ends. Germline V gene sequence: CDR1 KGHSH, CDR2 LQKENI. This CDR3 region has 13 residues. As DNA, the CDR3 is TGTGCCAGCTCAGGAGGGGGGATGCAGCCCCAGCATTTT. It is translated as CASSGGGMQPQHF.

The chain employs TRBV5-1 and TRBJ1-1, with 9 bases fitting TRBD1. Germline V gives CDR1 SGHRS, CDR2 YFSETQ. The CDR3 has 15 residues. Germline trimming cut 4 bases from V and 4 bases from J; bases unmatched to any gene: 8. Here the CDR3 DNA reads TGCGCCAGCAGCCCGGTCACAGGGGGCGGCACTGAAGCTTTCTTT. The encoded protein is CASSPVTGGGTEAFF.

The chain carries TRBV30 and TRBJ1-2, with D possibly TRBD1 on 5 matching bases. Germline loops: CDR1 GTSNPN, CDR2 SVGIG (reference sequence). Trimming left V 7 bases short and J 6 bases short, with 9 bases between. The CDR3 is made up of 10 amino acids. The CDR3 protein is CASSGDGYTF. The CDR3 bases are TGTGCCTCCTCGGGGGATGGCTACACCTTC.

V and J are TRBV18 and TRBJ2-7; 8 bases match TRBD1. This CDR3 has 12 residues. V gave up 4 bases and J gave up 12 bases; unmatched junction bases: 8. Germline values: CDR1 KGHSH, CDR2 LQKENI. The CDR3: CASSRDRGWGYF. In DNA, the CDR3 is TGTGCCAGCTCACGAGACAGGGGTTGGGGGTACTTC.

This clone was counted a few times. The V call is TRBV5-4, the J call TRBJ2-3; 8 nucleotides agree with TRBD1. V shed 2 bases and J 4 bases; nucleotides not matched to a gene: 3. The germline gives CDR1 SGHNT, CDR2 YYREEE (reference sequence). The CDR3 contains 14 residues. This CDR3 is CASSFGQGPDTQYF. The DNA of the CDR3 is TGTGCCAGCAGCTTCGGACAGGGTCCAGATACGCAGTATTTT.

This clone was observed a few times. The chain has TRBV5-1 and TRBJ2-5, with a possible D match to TRBD1 (5 bases). V was cut by 4 bases and J by 5 bases, with 12 bases left in between. The CDR3 contains 13 residues. Germline V CDR1 and CDR2: SGHRS, YFSETQ. CDR3 protein: CASSNGARETQYF. The CDR3 DNA follows: TGCGCCAGCAGCAATGGGGCGAGGGAGACCCAGTACTTC.

The chain uses TRBV5-1 and TRBJ1-1, with D unresolved. Germline loops: CDR1 SGHRS, CDR2 YFSETQ. The ends were cut back, 0 bases at V and 0 bases at J, with 15 bases in the middle. This CDR3 is built from 17 residues. The CDR3 loop is CASSLEGSTLLNTEAFF. CDR3 nucleotides: TGCGCCAGCAGCTTGGAAGGCAGTACTCTGCTGAACACTGAAGCTTTCTTT. The variable domain in full, completed from reference TRBV5-1 and TRBJ1-1, reads KAGVTQTPRYLIKTRGQQVTLSCSPISGHRSVSWYQQTPGQGLQFLFEYFSETQRNKGNFPGRFSGRQFSNSRSEMNVSTLELGDSALYLCASSLEGSTLLNTEAFFGQGTRLTVV.

V usage is TRBV4-3 and J usage is TRBJ1-2, with D uncertain. V lost 3 bases and J 4 bases, leaving 9 bases between the germline ends. This CDR3 region has 13 residues. Germline V gives CDR1 LGHNA, CDR2 YSLEER. This chain's CDR3 is CASSQGSRYGYTF. CDR3 in DNA: TGCGCCAGCAGCCAGGGGTCCCGCTATGGCTACACCTTC.

This sequence joins TRBV10-1 and TRBJ2-3; D is possibly TRBD1 (6 bases). In germline, CDR1 is WNHNN, CDR2 SYGVQD (reference sequence). This CDR3 is built from 14 residues. V lost 1 base, J lost 4 bases, and 9 bases lay in between. In nucleotides, the CDR3 is TGCGCCAGCAGTGAGTTACAGGGTGCAGATACGCAGTATTTT. Translating gives CASSELQGADTQYF.

The chain recombines TRBV18 with TRBJ1-5, with D unresolved. The CDR3 extends over 13 amino acids. With 0 bases removed from V and 7 bases from J, the gap between germline ends came to 7 bases. The germline gives CDR1 KGHSH, CDR2 LQKENI. The CDR3 protein is CASSPPNTQPQHF. The CDR3 DNA is TGTGCCAGCTCACCACCGAATACCCAGCCCCAGCATTTT.